This T cell receptor (beta chain) was sequenced for a study of shared clonotypes between healthy human individuals (dated by TCRdb to about 2020). The study in broad terms: The cohort included a few men and a couple of women between 18 and 49 years of age. Blood TCR repertoires of roughly five healthy adults were deeply sequenced to estimate repertoire size and the extent of clonotype sharing between individuals. Between about 0.9 and 8.9 billion PBMCs per donor were obtained by leukapheresis. Libraries were prepared and TCR repertoires were sequenced by different laboratories using diverse techniques, in order to increase sequencing depth and limit assay-specific biases. For each donor, CD4 naive and CD4 memory were each run on three plates, CD8 naive on two plates, and CD8 memory on one plate.

Findings and caveats that apply to the study as a whole: Because the study included a small number of donors, the genetic and exposure-history diversity represented was limited. Naive subsets generally had larger estimated clonotype richness than memory subsets did. Only blood was sampled, and tissue TCR repertoires likely differ from those in blood. Sharing across several donors was observed for approximately 5% of naive CD4, 3% to 4% of naive CD8, 2.3% of memory CD4, and around 0.4% of memory CD8 clonotypes. Compared with non-shared clonotypes, clonotypes shared by all four sorted-subset donors had higher generation probabilities. Incomplete sequencing was indicated by rarefaction of sorted-subset datasets, despite the large sequencing depth. Pairwise subsampling led to the expectation that sequencing depth would affect the degree of clonotype sharing among donors.

Comment on this clone: The antigen it binds to is not known. The record has no base qualities; no much larger clone is one base away.

The donors were healthy, HIV-negative adults who had no recently reported acute infections or vaccinations. Only Caucasian adults living in Nashville, Tennessee, USA were represented among the donors. Magnetic negative selection was used to enrich CD4+ T cells, after which naive cells were positively selected on CD45RA and the negative fraction became the memory subset. Blood was obtained by leukapheresis, after which PBMCs were separated by Ficoll-Histopaque density gradient centrifugation and cryopreserved in liquid nitrogen vapor phase. Analytical flow cytometry was used to check the purity and quantity of every magnetically sorted T cell population. Genomic DNA was isolated from each sorted fraction and quantified by UV absorbance on a Nanodrop 2000c. Using the deep immunoSEQ assay, multiplex PCR amplified TCR CDR3 regions from genomic DNA. Extracted genomic DNA from each cell subset was spread evenly across all wells of several immunoSEQ 96-well plates, with each plate serving as a replicate. For sorted subsets, each replicate PCR was loaded with 200 ng genomic DNA, equivalent to 25,000 to 30,000 T cell genomes. Purified libraries were quantified with a Qubit 3.0 fluorometer, sized on a Bioanalyzer 2100, and re-quantified with the KAPA Library Quantification kit. Each immunoSEQ 96-well plate was sequenced on its own single-read 150-cycle Illumina NextSeq 550 flow cell. As for how the authors treated the data: The immunoSEQ output contained only junctional sequences without quality scores, so filtering could not match that applied to full-length reads. To assign V/J genes and CDR3, sequences were annotated against IMGT germline references using PyIR, a Python wrapper for IgBLAST v1.9. Reads were filtered out if the reads had weak V/J assignments (E-value above 1e-6), no CDR3, stop codons, out-of-frame junctions, or ambiguous translated residues. A V3J clonotype was defined by an identical inferred V gene, J gene, and CDR3 amino acid sequence. Percentage overlap between repertoires was computed as shared unique clonotypes divided by the size of the smaller repertoire. RTK rarefaction, the Chao1 estimator, and Recon v2.1 estimates of unobserved clonotypes were used to assess repertoire richness. For all TCRbeta clonotypes obtained by the gDNA method from a few donors, generation probabilities were computed with OLGA. The clones in this table, taken by TCRdb from immuneACCESS, are in-frame only. Not every clone is retained; where verified, under half of the shortfall comes from an unresolved V gene, and the cause of the rest is unknown. V and J calls and clone size follow that table, whereas D and trimming were derived from the DNA. For this sample the table gives 2.3 million or so clones, of which 80% to 95% were detected only once. Of the sample, 0.39% falls within the top ten clones.

Per the germline V gene (reference sequence), MNHEY is the CDR1 and SMNVEV is the CDR2. Ends trimmed: V by 7 bases, J by 4 bases; bases unmatched to a gene: 10. The CDR3 runs 16 residues from the cysteine to the phenylalanine. Only the CDR3 part of the read is kept: 48 bases, read in frame from the first base. The sequence came from a man aged 18 to 35 in good health. Some clones in this sample may be carry-over from other donors' samples. This chain joins TRBV27 to TRBJ2-5, and TRBD1 aligns with 12 junction nucleotides. Sequenced: naive CD4+ T cells from PBMCs. Explained via the paper, the cell subset or site label denotes: CD45RA+ positively selected. The nucleotides are TGTGCCAGCATCTCAGTCCGGGACAGGGGGCGAGAGACCCAGTACTTC. Translated, this gives CASISVRDRGRETQYF.